The 13 T cell receptor beta chains presented below share a single source sample, sequenced in a study of quantifying T cell responses using KT2 cells. Study context: Reverse transcription used primers in the TCR alpha and beta constant regions.

An oligo carrying a UMI was ligated to the cDNA 3' end. The first PCR ran roughly 4 cycles with an equimolar RC1.1 and RC1.2 beta primer mix. TCRdb re-called the UMI-ligation and nested PCR reads with MiXCR, one entry per CDR3 protein. The sample holds around 30,000 distinct CDR3 sequences; 10% are singletons and the top ten take 9.5% to 10%. Sequences were obtained from PBMCs spiked with cells of the T cell clone KT2. Every receptor here comes from a human donor.

This clonotype has ten or more counts. The chain has TRBV12-3 or TRBV12-4 and TRBJ2-5, with 9 bases fitting TRBD1. CDR3 length equals 13 residues. The trim removed 6 bases at V and 5 bases at J, leaving 4 bases unmatched. CDR3 nucleotide sequence: TGTGCCAGCAGCCGGGACAGGGCTGAGACCCAGTACTTC. The encoded protein is CASSRDRAETQYF.

This chain uses TRBV12-3 or TRBV12-4 with TRBJ2-1; D possibly uses TRBD1 or TRBD2 (5 bases each). There are 15 residues in the CDR3. V was trimmed by 6 bases and J by 9 bases, leaving 21 bases between them. This CDR3 reads CASSPIEGRSIEQFF. The CDR3 bases are TGTGCCAGCAGCCCCATTGAGGGGCGATCAATTGAGCAGTTCTTC.

This clonotype was counted between two and nine times. The chain uses TRBV4-1 and TRBJ1-6, with unresolved D. The CDR3 length is 17 residues. Between the trimmed V and J ends, which lost 0 bases and 4 bases, there was a span of 13 bases. Germline loops: CDR1 MGHRA, CDR2 YSYEKL. CDR3 nucleotide sequence: TGCGCCAGCAGCCAAGATCGGGGTGGGGATTATAATTCACCCCTCCACTTT. This gives the protein CASSQDRGGDYNSPLHF.

Ten or more counts support this clonotype. The chain combines TRBV27 with TRBJ1-6, with TRBD1 identical over 9 bases. Per the germline V gene, CDR1 is MNHEY and CDR2 is SMNVEV (reference sequence). J lost 10 bases, V lost 5 bases, and 12 bases had no gene match. The CDR3 runs to 16 residues. The CDR3 protein is CASSLTQGASHSPLHF. CDR3 in DNA: TGTGCCAGCAGTCTAACACAGGGGGCTTCCCACTCACCCCTCCACTTT.

There are many counts of this clonotype. The rearrangement links TRBV3-1 to TRBJ2-4; D is ambiguous. Germline V gene lookup returns CDR1 LGHDT and CDR2 YNNKEL (reference sequence). The V gene lost 4 bases and the J gene lost 3 bases, with 13 bases spanning the gap. The CDR3 covers 15 residues. The CDR3 sequence is CASSPSLVLKNIQYF. In nucleotides, the CDR3 is TGTGCCAGCAGCCCCTCCCTAGTCCTCAAAAACATTCAGTACTTC.

CDR3 nucleotides: TGTGCCACCAGCAGAGAAGGCTCCCAAGAGACCCAGTACTTC. Encoded protein: CATSREGSQETQYF. This chain connects TRBV15 to TRBJ2-5, with D uncertain. Trimming stripped 0 bases from V and 1 base from J, with 6 bases between. The CDR3 covers 14 residues. Germline CDR1 is LNHNV and CDR2 is YYDKDF (reference sequence).

This clonotype was detected a few times. The chain has TRBV7-2 and TRBJ2-5, with TRBD2 matching over 14 bases. Per germline, CDR1 SGHTA and CDR2 FQGNSA. The CDR3 has 16 residues. J lost 5 bases, V lost 3 bases, and 5 bases had no gene match. CDR3 in amino acids: CASSFWTSGRQETQYF. CDR3 sequence (DNA): TGTGCCAGCAGCTTTTGGACTAGCGGGAGGCAGGAGACCCAGTACTTC.

The rearrangement uses TRBV23-1 and TRBJ2-1, with D maybe TRBD2 (5 bases). TRBV23-1 belongs to the ORF category, with a function that is uncertain. The V end was cut by 0 bases, the J end by 0 bases, with 12 bases between. The CDR3 is 17 amino acids. The CDR3 region has the DNA TGCGCCAGCAGTCAATCGTGGAGGCCCAGCTCCTACAATGAGCAGTTCTTC. Its translation: CASSQSWRPSSYNEQFF.

The V gene is TRBV7-9, the J gene TRBJ1-1; D is unclear. Trimming left V 3 bases short and J 6 bases short, with 5 bases between. CDR1 is SEHNR, CDR2 FQNEAQ, per germline (reference sequence). The CDR3 totals 11 residues. This CDR3 reads CASSLMPEAFF. Here the CDR3 DNA reads TGTGCCAGCAGCTTGATGCCTGAAGCTTTCTTT. Full variable domain (outside the CDR3, taken from reference TRBV7-9 and TRBJ1-1): DTGVSQNPRHKITKRGQNVTFRCDPISEHNRLYWYRQTLGQGPEFLTYFQNEAQLEKSRLLSDRFSAERPKGSFSTLEIQRTEQGDSAMYLCASSLMPEAFFGQGTRLTVV.

V is TRBV6-5 and J is TRBJ2-3; D remains unclear. V was shortened by 5 bases and J by 6 bases, with 3 bases between the two germline ends. The V gene's germline CDR1 is MNHEY and CDR2 SVGAGI. This CDR3 contains 10 residues. The CDR3 spells CASSGDTQYF. CDR3 DNA: TGTGCCAGCAGTGGGGATACGCAGTATTTT.

This clonotype was observed a few times. This chain links TRBV5-1 with TRBJ2-3; 7 positions match TRBD1. The CDR3 has 14 residues. V was pared by 4 bases and J by 6 bases, with 8 bases of the junction left unmatched. CDR1 is SGHRS, CDR2 YFSETQ, per germline. This CDR3 reads CASSPGQAADTQYF. The DNA for the CDR3 is TGCGCCAGCAGCCCAGGACAGGCCGCGGATACGCAGTATTTT.

This chain uses TRBV30 with TRBJ2-3; 7 bases match TRBD2. CDR1 is GTSNPN and CDR2 is SVGIG in the germline V gene (reference sequence). This CDR3 region has 12 residues. Unmatched junction bases numbered 4, after V lost 4 bases and J lost 6 bases. DNA for the CDR3: TGTGCCTGGAAGGGACTATCTGATACGCAGTATTTT. This encodes CAWKGLSDTQYF.

There are a few counts of this clonotype. The CDR3 nucleotides are TGTGCCAGCAGCATGGGACTAGCGGGAACCTACGAGCAGTACTTC. Translating it yields CASSMGLAGTYEQYF. The rearrangement joins TRBV6-2 or TRBV6-3 to TRBJ2-7; TRBD2 matches 13 bases. Germline V gene lookup returns CDR1 MNHEY and CDR2 SVGEGT. The junction had 4 bases not matched to a gene; V was cut back by 6 bases and J by 2 bases. CDR3 length: 15 residues.